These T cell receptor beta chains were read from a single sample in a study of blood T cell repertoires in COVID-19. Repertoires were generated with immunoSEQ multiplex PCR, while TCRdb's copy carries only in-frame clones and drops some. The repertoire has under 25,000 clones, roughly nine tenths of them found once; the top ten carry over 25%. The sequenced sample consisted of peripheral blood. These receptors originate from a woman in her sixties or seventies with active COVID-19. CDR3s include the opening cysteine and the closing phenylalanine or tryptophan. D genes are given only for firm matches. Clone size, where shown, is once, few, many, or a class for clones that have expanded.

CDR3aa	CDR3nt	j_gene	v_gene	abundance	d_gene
CASSLGLAFFTQYF	TGTGCCAGCAGCTTAGGACTAGCCTTTTTCACGCAGTATTTT	TRBJ2-3	TRBV7-9	NA	TRBD2
CASSLVETAFMNTEAFF	TGTGCCAGCAGCTTGGTCGAGACAGCCTTCATGAACACTGAAGCTTTCTTT	TRBJ1-1	TRBV5-5	NA	NA
CASSLETATDTQYF	TGCGCCAGCAGCTTAGAGACAGCCACAGATACGCAGTATTTT	TRBJ2-3	TRBV5-1	NA	NA
CAQRPGGGLNQPQHF	TGCGCCCAACGACCTGGAGGCGGGCTTAATCAGCCCCAGCATTTT	TRBJ1-5	TRBV5-1	few	NA
CASSGTANEKLFF	TGCGCCAGCAGCGGGACTGCCAATGAAAAACTGTTTTTT	TRBJ1-4	TRBV5-1	NA	NA
CASSTPSTDTQYF	TGTGCCAGCAGTACTCCAAGCACAGATACGCAGTATTTT	TRBJ2-3	TRBV28	NA	NA
CASHARSGGLSTDTQYF	TGTGCCAGCCATGCTCGTAGCGGGGGCCTAAGCACAGATACGCAGTATTTT	TRBJ2-3	TRBV7-8	NA	TRBD2
CASSRLGGSEYNEQFF	TGTGCCAGCTCACGGTTGGGTGGGAGCGAATACAATGAGCAGTTCTTC	TRBJ2-1	TRBV18	NA	NA
CSASSLGAGNSPLHF	TGCAGTGCTAGTTCTTTAGGGGCAGGCAATTCACCCCTCCACTTT	TRBJ1-6	TRBV20-1	NA	NA
CASSQEGGYSYEQYF	TGCGCCAGCAGCCAAGAAGGGGGATACTCCTACGAGCAGTACTTC	TRBJ2-7	TRBV4-1	NA	NA
CASSLNSVRQITGELFF	TGTGCCAGCAGCTTAAATTCCGTGAGACAGATCACCGGGGAGCTGTTTTTT	TRBJ2-2	TRBV7-3	once	NA
CASSDSPSTDTQYF	TGTGCCAGCAGTGACAGTCCTAGCACAGATACGCAGTATTTT	TRBJ2-3	TRBV28	NA	NA
CASSPTGGLSYEQYF	TGTGCCAGCAGTCCGACAGGGGGTCTTTCCTACGAGCAGTACTTC	TRBJ2-7	TRBV25-1	NA	TRBD1
CASSPVGANVLTF	TGTGCCAGCAGCCCCGTTGGGGCCAACGTCCTGACTTTC	TRBJ2-6	TRBV12-3/TRBV12-4	NA	NA
CASSYSRPTNTGELFF	TGTGCCAGCAGTTACTCCAGGCCCACGAACACCGGGGAGCTGTTTTTT	TRBJ2-2	TRBV6-6	few	NA
CASSQYPGLAGLDEQFF	TGTGCCAGCAGCCAATATCCGGGACTAGCGGGGTTGGATGAGCAGTTCTTC	TRBJ2-1	TRBV3-1/TRBV3-2	NA	TRBD2
CASSLARNTEAFF	TGCGCCAGCAGCTTGGCCAGGAACACTGAAGCTTTCTTT	TRBJ1-1	TRBV5-1	NA	NA
CASSQDLRTLWEPQHF	TGTGCCAGCAGCCAAGATCTGAGGACTCTCTGGGAGCCCCAGCATTTT	TRBJ1-5	TRBV4-2	NA	NA
CASSLRTGSFEKLFF	TGTGCCAGCAGCTTGCGGACAGGGTCTTTTGAAAAACTGTTTTTT	TRBJ1-4	TRBV7-9	once	TRBD1
CATSREPERISYEQYF	TGTGCCACCAGCAGGGAACCCGAGAGGATCTCCTACGAGCAGTACTTC	TRBJ2-7	TRBV15	NA	NA
CASSFSGVGQETQYF	TGTGCCAGCAGCTTTAGCGGGGTGGGGCAAGAGACCCAGTACTTC	TRBJ2-5	TRBV13	NA	TRBD2
CASSVLAGAPSTDTQYF	TGTGCCAGCAGTGTGTTAGCGGGGGCTCCTAGCACAGATACGCAGTATTTT	TRBJ2-3	TRBV6-1	NA	TRBD2
CASSLDPGNYGYTF	TGTGCCAGCAGCTTAGACCCGGGAAACTATGGCTACACCTTC	TRBJ1-2	TRBV11-2	NA	NA
CASSIRGLAGAPTDTQYF	TGTGCCAGTAGTATAAGGGGGCTAGCGGGGGCCCCCACAGATACGCAGTATTTT	TRBJ2-3	TRBV19	NA	TRBD2
CASSLWTGANTGELFF	TGTGCCAGCAGCCTTTGGACAGGGGCGAACACCGGGGAGCTGTTTTTT	TRBJ2-2	TRBV14	NA	TRBD1
CASSLVHARGVPLETQYF	TGTGCCAGCAGCTTAGTCCACGCGCGGGGGGTCCCCCTGGAGACCCAGTACTTC	TRBJ2-5	TRBV11-2	NA	TRBD2
CASSQDPAGDTGELFF	TGCGCCAGCAGCCAAGATCCAGCGGGGGACACCGGGGAGCTGTTTTTT	TRBJ2-2	TRBV4-3	NA	TRBD2
CASSQRTAYNEQFF	TGTGCCAGCAGCCAAAGGACAGCCTACAATGAGCAGTTCTTC	TRBJ2-1	TRBV3-1/TRBV3-2	NA	NA
CASSLSGIRGGQNTGELFF	TGTGCCAGCAGCCTAAGTGGGATTCGCGGGGGCCAAAACACGGGGGAGCTGTTTTTT	TRBJ2-2	TRBV7-2	NA	NA
CASSLGSGIYNEQFF	TGTGCCAGCAGCCTTGGGTCCGGGATCTACAATGAGCAGTTCTTC	TRBJ2-1	TRBV5-4	NA	NA
CASSFAGGRSGELFF	TGTGCCAGCAGTTTTGCGGGGGGCCGGTCCGGGGAGCTGTTTTTT	TRBJ2-2	TRBV28	NA	TRBD2
CASSSWVAGGQQETQYF	TGCGCCAGCAGCTCATGGGTCGCGGGGGGGCAGCAAGAGACCCAGTACTTC	TRBJ2-5	TRBV5-1	NA	TRBD2
CASSLDRGPTDTQYF	TGTGCCAGCAGCTTGGACAGGGGGCCCACAGATACGCAGTATTTT	TRBJ2-3	TRBV5-4	NA	TRBD1
CASSIPGQGADTQYF	TGTGCCAGTAGTATACCGGGACAGGGGGCTGATACGCAGTATTTT	TRBJ2-3	TRBV19	NA	TRBD1
CASSLQRGLTDTQYF	TGTGCCAGCAGCTTACAGCGGGGGCTCACAGATACGCAGTATTTT	TRBJ2-3	TRBV7-2	NA	TRBD2
CASSLRRQDPYEQYF	TGTGCCAGCAGCTTAAGGAGACAGGACCCCTACGAGCAGTACTTC	TRBJ2-7	TRBV7-3	NA	NA
CATALDRVEQFF	TGTGCCACAGCTCTAGACAGGGTCGAGCAGTTCTTC	TRBJ2-1	TRBV11-2	NA	TRBD1
CASSLAGGTNEQFF	TGTGCCAGCAGTCTAGCGGGGGGCACCAATGAGCAGTTCTTC	TRBJ2-1	TRBV28	once	TRBD2
CASTRAGVDTQYF	TGTGCCAGCACCAGGGCAGGGGTGGATACGCAGTATTTT	TRBJ2-3	TRBV6-5	once	NA
CASSLVSGATDTQYF	TGTGCCAGCAGCTTAGTTAGCGGGGCAACAGATACGCAGTATTTT	TRBJ2-3	TRBV11-2	NA	TRBD2
CASSTDRAYNEQFF	TGCGCCAGCAGCACGGACAGGGCCTACAATGAGCAGTTCTTC	TRBJ2-1	TRBV5-1	NA	TRBD1
CASSIGGPDGYTF	TGTGCCAGTAGTATCGGAGGGCCCGATGGCTACACCTTC	TRBJ1-2	TRBV19	NA	NA
CASSEARVTGELFF	TGTGCCAGCAGTGAAGCACGCGTAACCGGGGAGCTGTTTTTT	TRBJ2-2	TRBV2	few	NA
CASSPTRTGELFF	TGTGCCAGCAGCCCGACTAGGACCGGGGAGCTGTTTTTT	TRBJ2-2	TRBV11-3	NA	NA
CASSSTGYGYTF	TGTGCCAGCAGTTCGACAGGGTACGGCTACACCTTC	TRBJ1-2	TRBV6-6	NA	TRBD1
CASSSLAGGYNEQFF	TGTGCCAGCAGCTCACTAGCGGGGGGCTACAATGAGCAGTTCTTC	TRBJ2-1	TRBV5-5	NA	TRBD2
CASSLAGGNSYEQYF	TGCGCCAGCAGCTTGGCGGGGGGAAATTCCTACGAGCAGTACTTC	TRBJ2-7	TRBV5-1	once	TRBD2
CASSLRTSGGITDTQYF	TGTGCCAGCAGCTTAAGGACTAGCGGGGGGATCACAGATACGCAGTATTTT	TRBJ2-3	TRBV7-9	NA	TRBD2
CASSRVVAGGGETQYF	TGTGCCAGCAGCCGGGTCGTCGCAGGGGGCGGGGAGACCCAGTACTTC	TRBJ2-5	TRBV7-8	few	TRBD1
CASSPRGGSRTDTQYF	TGTGCCAGCTCACCCCGGGGGGGGAGCCGCACAGATACGCAGTATTTT	TRBJ2-3	TRBV18	NA	TRBD2
CASSSGTIGADTQYF	TGTGCCAGCAGTTCGGGGACTATCGGGGCAGATACGCAGTATTTT	TRBJ2-3	TRBV7-2	once	TRBD2
CASRLVGPDTQYF	TGTGCCAGCAGGCTAGTTGGCCCAGATACGCAGTATTTT	TRBJ2-3	TRBV2	NA	NA
CASSESLGMNTEAFF	TGCGCCAGCAGTGAGTCGCTGGGCATGAACACTGAAGCTTTCTTT	TRBJ1-1	TRBV10-2	NA	NA
CASSLPAGDRGRHF	TGTGCCAGCAGTTTACCGGCGGGGGACAGGGGAAGACACTTC	TRBJ1-2	TRBV28	NA	TRBD1